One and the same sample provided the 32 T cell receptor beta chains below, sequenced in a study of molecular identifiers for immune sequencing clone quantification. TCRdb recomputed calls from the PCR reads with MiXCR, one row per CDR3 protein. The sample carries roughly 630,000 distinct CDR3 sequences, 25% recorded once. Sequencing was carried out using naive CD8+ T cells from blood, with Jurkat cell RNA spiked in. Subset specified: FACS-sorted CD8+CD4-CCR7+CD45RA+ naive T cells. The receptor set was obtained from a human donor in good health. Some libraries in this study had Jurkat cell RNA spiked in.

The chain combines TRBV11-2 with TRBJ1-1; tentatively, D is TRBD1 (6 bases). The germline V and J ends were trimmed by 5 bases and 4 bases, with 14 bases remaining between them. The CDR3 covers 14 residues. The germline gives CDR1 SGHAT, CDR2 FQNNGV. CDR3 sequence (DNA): TGTGCCAGCAGCCCGGACAGCTTGAGCACTGAAGCTTTCTTT. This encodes CASSPDSLSTEAFF.

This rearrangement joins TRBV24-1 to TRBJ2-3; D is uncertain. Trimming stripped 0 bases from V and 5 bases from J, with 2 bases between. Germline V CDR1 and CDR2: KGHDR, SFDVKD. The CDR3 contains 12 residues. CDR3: CATSDLGDTQYF. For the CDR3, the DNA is TGTGCCACCAGTGATTTGGGAGATACGCAGTATTTT.

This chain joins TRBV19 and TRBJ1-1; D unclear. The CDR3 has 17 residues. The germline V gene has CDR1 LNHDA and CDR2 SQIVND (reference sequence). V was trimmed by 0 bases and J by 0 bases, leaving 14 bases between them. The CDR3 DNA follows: TGTGCCAGTAGTATAGATTTCTCTCCGGCTCTGAACACTGAAGCTTTCTTT. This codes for CASSIDFSPALNTEAFF.

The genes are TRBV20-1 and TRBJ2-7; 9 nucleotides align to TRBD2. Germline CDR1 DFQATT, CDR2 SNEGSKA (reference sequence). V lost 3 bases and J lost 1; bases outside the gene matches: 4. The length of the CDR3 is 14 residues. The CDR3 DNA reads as TGCAGTGCTAGTGTAGCGGGGGCTTCCTACGAGCAGTACTTC. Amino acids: CSASVAGASYEQYF.

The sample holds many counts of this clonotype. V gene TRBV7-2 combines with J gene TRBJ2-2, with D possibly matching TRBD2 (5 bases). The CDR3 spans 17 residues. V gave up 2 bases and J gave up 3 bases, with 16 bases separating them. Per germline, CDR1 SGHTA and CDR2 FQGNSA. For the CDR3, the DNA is TGTGCCAGCAGCTTAAACCCGGGGTCTAGTTACACCGGGGAGCTGTTTTTT. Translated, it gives CASSLNPGSSYTGELFF.

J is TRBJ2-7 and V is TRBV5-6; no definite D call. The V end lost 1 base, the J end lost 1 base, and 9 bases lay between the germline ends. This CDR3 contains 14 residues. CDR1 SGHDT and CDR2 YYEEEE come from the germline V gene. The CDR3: CASSLNHLSYEQYF. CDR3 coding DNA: TGTGCCAGCAGCTTGAACCACTTGTCCTACGAGCAGTACTTC.

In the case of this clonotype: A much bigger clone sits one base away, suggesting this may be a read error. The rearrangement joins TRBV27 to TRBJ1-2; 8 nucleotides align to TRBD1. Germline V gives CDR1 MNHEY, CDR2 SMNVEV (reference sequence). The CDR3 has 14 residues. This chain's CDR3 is CACSPVRGHNGYTF. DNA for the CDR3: TGTGCCTGCAGTCCCGTCAGGGGGCACAATGGCTACACCTTC.

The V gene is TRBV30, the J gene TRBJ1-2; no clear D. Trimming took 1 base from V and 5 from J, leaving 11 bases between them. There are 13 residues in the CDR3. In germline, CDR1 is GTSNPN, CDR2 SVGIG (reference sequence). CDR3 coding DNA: TGTGCCTGGAGTGCCTCAGGTGGATATGGCTACACCTTC. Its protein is CAWSASGGYGYTF.

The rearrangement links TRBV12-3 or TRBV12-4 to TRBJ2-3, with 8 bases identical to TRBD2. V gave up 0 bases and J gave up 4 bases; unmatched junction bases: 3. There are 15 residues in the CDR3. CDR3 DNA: TGTGCCAGCAGTTTAGCGGGAGCGGGAGCAGATACGCAGTATTTT. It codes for CASSLAGAGADTQYF.

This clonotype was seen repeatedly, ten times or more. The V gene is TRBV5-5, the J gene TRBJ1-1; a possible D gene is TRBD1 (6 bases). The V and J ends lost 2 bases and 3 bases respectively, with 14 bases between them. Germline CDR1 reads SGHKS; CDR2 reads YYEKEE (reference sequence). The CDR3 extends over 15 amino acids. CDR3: CASSFAGAPDTEAFF. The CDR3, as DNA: TGTGCCAGCAGCTTTGCAGGGGCGCCGGACACTGAAGCTTTCTTT.

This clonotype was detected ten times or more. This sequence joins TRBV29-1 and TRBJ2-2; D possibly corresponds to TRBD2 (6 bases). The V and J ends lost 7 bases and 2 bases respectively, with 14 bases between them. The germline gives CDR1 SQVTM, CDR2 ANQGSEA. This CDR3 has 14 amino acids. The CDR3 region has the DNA TGCAGCGCACTCAGGGCGGGAAACACCGGGGAGCTGTTTTTT. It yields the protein CSALRAGNTGELFF.

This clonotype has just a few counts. Written as DNA, the CDR3 is TGCGCCAGCAGCCCCATTGGGCAGGACGCCCCCCACACCATATATTTT. Its protein product is CASSPIGQDAPHTIYF. This sequence joins TRBV4-1 and TRBJ1-3, with no clear D. The germline V gene has CDR1 MGHRA and CDR2 YSYEKL. V was trimmed by 4 bases and J by 8 bases, leaving 21 bases between them. The CDR3 extends over 16 amino acids.

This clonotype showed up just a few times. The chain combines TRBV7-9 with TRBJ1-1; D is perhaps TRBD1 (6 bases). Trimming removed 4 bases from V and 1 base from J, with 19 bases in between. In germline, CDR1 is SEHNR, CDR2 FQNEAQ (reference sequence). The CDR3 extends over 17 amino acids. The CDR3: CASSSGQTGLENTEAFF. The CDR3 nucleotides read TGTGCCAGCAGCTCTGGCCAAACAGGGCTGGAGAACACTGAAGCTTTCTTT.

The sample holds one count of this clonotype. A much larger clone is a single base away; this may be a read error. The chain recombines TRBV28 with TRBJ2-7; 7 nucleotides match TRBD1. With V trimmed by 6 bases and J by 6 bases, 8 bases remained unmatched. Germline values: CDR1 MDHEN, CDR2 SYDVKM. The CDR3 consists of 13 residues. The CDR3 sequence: CASRTGQTFEQYF. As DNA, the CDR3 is TGTGCCAGCAGGACGGGACAGACCTTCGAGCAGTACTTC.

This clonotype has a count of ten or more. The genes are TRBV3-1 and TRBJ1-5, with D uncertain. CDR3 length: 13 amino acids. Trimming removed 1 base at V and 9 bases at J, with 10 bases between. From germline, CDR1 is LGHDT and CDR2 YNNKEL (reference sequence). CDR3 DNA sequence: TGTGCCAGCAGCCAAGGGGCCCGGCGGCCCCAGCATTTT. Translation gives CASSQGARRPQHF.

CDR3 in amino acids: CAWGISLGTGAQYF. The CDR3 DNA reads as TGTGCCTGGGGTATCTCGCTAGGCACAGGTGCGCAGTATTTT. The chain links TRBV30 to TRBJ2-3, with D possibly TRBD1 on 5 matching bases. The CDR3 runs to 14 residues. V was trimmed by 5 bases and J by 10 bases, leaving 22 bases between them. The V gene's germline CDR1 is GTSNPN and CDR2 SVGIG (reference sequence).

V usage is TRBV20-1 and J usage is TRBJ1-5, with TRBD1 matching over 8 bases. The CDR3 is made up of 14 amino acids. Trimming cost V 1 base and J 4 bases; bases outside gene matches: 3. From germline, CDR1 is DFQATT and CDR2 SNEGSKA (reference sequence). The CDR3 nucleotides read TGCAGTGCTAGAGCCGACAGGGGAAATCAGCCCCAGCATTTT. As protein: CSARADRGNQPQHF.

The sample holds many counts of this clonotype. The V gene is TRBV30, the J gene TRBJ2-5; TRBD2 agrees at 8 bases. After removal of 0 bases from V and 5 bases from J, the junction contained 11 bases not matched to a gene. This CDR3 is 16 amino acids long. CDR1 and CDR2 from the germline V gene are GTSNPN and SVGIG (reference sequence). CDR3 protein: CAWSVPGGALEETQYF. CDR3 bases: TGTGCCTGGAGTGTCCCCGGGGGGGCACTTGAGGAGACCCAGTACTTC.

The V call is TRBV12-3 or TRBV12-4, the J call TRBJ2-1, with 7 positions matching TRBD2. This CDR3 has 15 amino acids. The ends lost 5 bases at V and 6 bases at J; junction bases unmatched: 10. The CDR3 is CASSRGGPQPNEQFF. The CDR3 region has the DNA TGTGCCAGCAGTCGCGGGGGACCCCAACCCAATGAGCAGTTCTTC.

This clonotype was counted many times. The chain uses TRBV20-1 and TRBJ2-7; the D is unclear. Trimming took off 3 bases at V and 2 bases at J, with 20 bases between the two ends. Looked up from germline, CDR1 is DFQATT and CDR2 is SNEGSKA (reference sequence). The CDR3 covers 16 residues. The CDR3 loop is CSASHNAIGLTYEQYF. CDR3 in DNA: TGCAGTGCTAGTCACAATGCTATTGGGTTGACCTACGAGCAGTACTTC.

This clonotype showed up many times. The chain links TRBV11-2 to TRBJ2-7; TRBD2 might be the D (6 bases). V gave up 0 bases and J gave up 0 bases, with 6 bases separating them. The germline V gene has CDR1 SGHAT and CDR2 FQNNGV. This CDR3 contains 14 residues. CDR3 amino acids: CASSLDGGSYEQYF. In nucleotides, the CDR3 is TGTGCCAGCAGCTTAGACGGGGGCTCCTACGAGCAGTACTTC.

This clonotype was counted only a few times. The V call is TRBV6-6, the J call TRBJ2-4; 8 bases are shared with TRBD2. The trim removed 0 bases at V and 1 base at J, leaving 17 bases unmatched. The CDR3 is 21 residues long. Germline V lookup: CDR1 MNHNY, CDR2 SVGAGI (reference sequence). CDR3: CASSYSRIAGQFVEAKNIQYF. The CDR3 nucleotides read TGTGCCAGCAGTTACTCGAGGATAGCGGGGCAATTTGTCGAGGCCAAAAACATTCAGTACTTC.

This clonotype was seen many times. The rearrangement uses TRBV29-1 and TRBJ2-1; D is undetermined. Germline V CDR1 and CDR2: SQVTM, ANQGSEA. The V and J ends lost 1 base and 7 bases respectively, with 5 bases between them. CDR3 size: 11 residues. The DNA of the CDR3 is TGCAGCGTTGAAGCTGGGAATGAGCAGTTCTTC. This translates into CSVEAGNEQFF.

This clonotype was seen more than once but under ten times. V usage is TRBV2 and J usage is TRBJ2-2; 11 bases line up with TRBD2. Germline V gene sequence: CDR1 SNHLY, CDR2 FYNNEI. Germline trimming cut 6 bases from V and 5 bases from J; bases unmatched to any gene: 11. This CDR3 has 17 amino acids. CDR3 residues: CASRPGTSGWATGELFF. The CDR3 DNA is TGTGCCAGCAGACCCGGGACTAGCGGCTGGGCTACCGGGGAGCTGTTTTTT.

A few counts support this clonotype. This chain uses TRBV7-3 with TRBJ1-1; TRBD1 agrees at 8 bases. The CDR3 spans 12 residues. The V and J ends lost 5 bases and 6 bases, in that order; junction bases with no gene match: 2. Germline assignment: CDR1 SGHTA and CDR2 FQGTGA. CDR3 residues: CASSATGAEAFF. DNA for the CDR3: TGTGCCAGCAGCGCGACAGGGGCTGAAGCTTTCTTT.

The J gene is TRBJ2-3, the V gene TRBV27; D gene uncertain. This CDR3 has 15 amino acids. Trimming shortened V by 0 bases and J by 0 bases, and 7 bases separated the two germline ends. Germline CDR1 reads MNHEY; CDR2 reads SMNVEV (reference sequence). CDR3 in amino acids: CASSLSTLSTDTQYF. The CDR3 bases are TGTGCCAGCAGTTTATCCACCCTGAGCACAGATACGCAGTATTTT.

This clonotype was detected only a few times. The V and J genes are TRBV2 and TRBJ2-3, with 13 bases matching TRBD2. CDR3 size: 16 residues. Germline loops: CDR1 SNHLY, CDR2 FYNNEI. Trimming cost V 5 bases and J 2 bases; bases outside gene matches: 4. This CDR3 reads CASSWTSGGITDTQYF. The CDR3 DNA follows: TGTGCCAGCAGTTGGACTAGCGGGGGAATCACAGATACGCAGTATTTT. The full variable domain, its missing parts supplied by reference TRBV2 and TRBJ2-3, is EPEVTQTPSHQVTQMGQEVILRCVPISNHLYFYWYRQILGQKVEFLVSFYNNEISEKSEIFDDQFSVERPDGSNFTLKIRSTKLEDSAMYFCASSWTSGGITDTQYFGPGTRLTVL.

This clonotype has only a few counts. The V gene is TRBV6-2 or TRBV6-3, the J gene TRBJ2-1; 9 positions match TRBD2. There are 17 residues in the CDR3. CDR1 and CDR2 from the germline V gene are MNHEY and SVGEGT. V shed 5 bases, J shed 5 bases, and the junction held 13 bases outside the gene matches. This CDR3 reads CASSTPGTSYFHNEQFF. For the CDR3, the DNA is TGTGCCAGCAGTACCCCTGGGACTAGCTACTTTCACAATGAGCAGTTCTTC.

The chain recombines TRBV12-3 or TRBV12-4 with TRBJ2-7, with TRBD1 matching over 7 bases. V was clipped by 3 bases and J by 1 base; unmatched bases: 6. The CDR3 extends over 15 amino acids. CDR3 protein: CASSFGDSISYEQYF. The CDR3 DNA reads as TGTGCCAGCAGTTTCGGGGACAGCATTTCCTACGAGCAGTACTTC.

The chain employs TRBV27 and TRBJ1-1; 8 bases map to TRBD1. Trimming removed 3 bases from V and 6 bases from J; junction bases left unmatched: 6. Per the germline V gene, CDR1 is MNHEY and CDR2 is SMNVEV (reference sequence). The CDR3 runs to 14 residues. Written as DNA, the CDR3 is TGTGCCAGCAGTTTCAGGGGGCAGGACGCTGAAGCTTTCTTT. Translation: CASSFRGQDAEAFF.

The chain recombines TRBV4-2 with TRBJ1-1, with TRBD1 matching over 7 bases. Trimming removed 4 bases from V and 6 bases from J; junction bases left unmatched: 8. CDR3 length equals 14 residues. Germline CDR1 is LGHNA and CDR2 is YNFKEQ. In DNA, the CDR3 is TGTGCCAGCAGCCCATTGACAGGGCTTGCTGAAGCTTTCTTT. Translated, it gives CASSPLTGLAEAFF.

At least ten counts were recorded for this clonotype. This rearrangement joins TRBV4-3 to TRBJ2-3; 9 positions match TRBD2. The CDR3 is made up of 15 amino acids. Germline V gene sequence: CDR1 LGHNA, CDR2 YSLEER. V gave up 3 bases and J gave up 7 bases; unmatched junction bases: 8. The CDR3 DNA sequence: TGCGCCAGCAGCCAGGCTAGCGGGATTTTGAATACGCAGTATTTT. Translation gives CASSQASGILNTQYF.